A single sample is the source of the 2 T cell receptor beta chains below, sequenced in a study of T cell repertoires in cytomegalovirus infection (dated by TCRdb to between 2017 and 2020). Taken with the paper, the label for treatment or condition translates to: in vitro stimulation with specific CMV peptide epitopes to enrich CMV-specific T cells. The instrument was an Illumina HiSeq 1500. In TCRdb, the public reads were trimmed at Q25 with fastp and aligned with MiXCR, with productive beta chains retained. Each entry is one CDR3 protein sequence, shown with its most common DNA and genes. This sample holds about 160,000 distinct CDR3 sequences; about a fifth were observed only once. Roughly 25% of the sample is held by the ten biggest clonotypes. Their recognized antigens are unknown. The source material was CD8+ T cells from cultured PBMCs, sampled from culture after CMV antigen stimulation. These receptor sequences come from a human donor in good health (CMV status not recorded). Some clones in this sample may be carry-over from other donors' samples.

This clonotype has just a few counts. The V and J genes are TRBV4-3 and TRBJ2-2; 7 nucleotides match TRBD2. J lost 0 bases, V lost 0 bases, and 13 bases had no gene match. Germline CDR1 is LGHNA and CDR2 is YSLEER. The CDR3 length is 20 residues. The CDR3 sequence is CASSQDPTSPVGANTGELFF. The CDR3 DNA reads as TGCGCCAGCAGCCAAGACCCGACTAGCCCAGTTGGGGCGAACACCGGGGAGCTGTTTTTT.

This rearrangement joins TRBV6-5 to TRBJ2-2; D gene unclear. This CDR3 region has 14 residues. Germline CDR1 MNHEY, CDR2 SVGAGI. The V end was cut by 2 bases, the J end by 4 bases, with 8 bases between. The CDR3 loop reads CASSYGLLTGELFF. CDR3 DNA: TGTGCCAGCAGTTACGGCTTACTCACCGGGGAGCTGTTTTTT.